The next 25 T cell receptor beta chains were all read from a single sample in a study of T cell repertoires in cytomegalovirus infection. Each CDR3 protein gets one entry after TCRdb re-called the reads with MiXCR. The table has 350,000 to 450,000 distinct CDR3 sequences, around 18% seen once; the top ten hold less than 9.5%. Sequencing used PBMCs. The source is a human donor in good health (CMV status not recorded). Some clones in this sample may be carry-over from other donors' samples.

The chain is built from TRBV12-3 or TRBV12-4 and TRBJ1-5, with TRBD1 matching over 11 bases. The CDR3 covers 16 residues. Trimming took 4 bases from V and 4 from J; bases not matched to a gene: 6. The CDR3 coding sequence is TGTGCCAGCAGTTCGGGACAGGGGGTTCTAAATCAGCCCCAGCATTTT. This encodes CASSSGQGVLNQPQHF.

V is TRBV6-2 or TRBV6-3 and J is TRBJ2-2; perhaps D is TRBD1 or TRBD2 (5 bases each). Per the germline V gene, CDR1 is MNHEY and CDR2 is SVGEGT. This CDR3 spans 15 amino acids. Trimming stripped 8 bases from V and 1 base from J, with 14 bases between. The CDR3 here is CASLRGPLNTGELFF. The CDR3 DNA is TGTGCCAGCTTGAGGGGACCATTGAACACCGGGGAGCTGTTTTTT.

V usage is TRBV6-2 or TRBV6-3 and J usage is TRBJ2-7, with D uncertain. Germline V gives CDR1 MNHEY, CDR2 SVGEGT. The V gene lost 6 bases and the J gene lost 4 bases, with 16 bases spanning the gap. CDR3 size: 14 residues. The CDR3 nucleotides are TGTGCCAGCAGACTTCCTAAGGGTGTGTACGAGCAGTACTTC. As protein: CASRLPKGVYEQYF.

This clonotype was detected only a few times. The CDR3 protein is CSVLSGANVLTF. In DNA, the CDR3 is TGCAGCGTTCTATCTGGGGCCAACGTCCTGACTTTC. V usage is TRBV29-1 and J usage is TRBJ2-6, with no clear D. V dropped 5 bases and J dropped 1 base, with 3 bases sitting between them. Per the germline V gene, CDR1 is SQVTM and CDR2 is ANQGSEA. This CDR3 has 12 residues. The full variable domain, in which reference TRBV29-1 and TRBJ2-6 provide the parts outside the CDR3, is SAVISQKPSRDICQRGTSLTIQCQVDSQVTMMFWYRQQPGQSLTLIATANQGSEATYESGFVIDKFPISRPNLTFSTLTVSNMSPEDSSIYLCSVLSGANVLTFGAGSRLTVL.

This clonotype has just a few counts. This chain joins TRBV3-1 and TRBJ1-1; weak D call: TRBD1 (5 bases). This CDR3 has 17 residues. Germline-derived CDR1 and CDR2 are LGHDT and YNNKEL (reference sequence). V was cut by 3 bases and J by 0 bases, with 17 bases left in between. For the CDR3, the DNA is TGTGCCAGCAGCCAGTCGAGGAGGGGATACATGAACACTGAAGCTTTCTTT. It codes for CASSQSRRGYMNTEAFF.

There are many counts of this clonotype. The chain uses TRBV7-2 and TRBJ2-3; D is ambiguous. Germline CDR1 is SGHTA and CDR2 is FQGNSA. Trimming cost V 1 base and J 3 bases, with 2 bases left between them. This CDR3 is built from 12 residues. In DNA form, the CDR3 reads TGTGCCAGCAGCTTAGAGACAGATACGCAGTATTTT. Translating it yields CASSLETDTQYF.

This clonotype showed up many times. The V call is TRBV12-3 or TRBV12-4, the J call TRBJ2-2; perhaps D is TRBD1 or TRBD2 (5 bases each). The germline V and J ends were trimmed by 6 bases and 8 bases, with 22 bases remaining between them. This CDR3 has 16 amino acids. The CDR3 is CASSPNVVRGTGELFF. CDR3 nucleotides: TGTGCCAGCAGCCCAAATGTAGTGCGAGGGACGGGGGAGCTGTTTTTT.

The gene calls are TRBV7-9 and TRBJ1-2; D unresolved. Looked up from germline, CDR1 is SEHNR and CDR2 is FQNEAQ (reference sequence). V lost 7 bases to trimming and J lost 4 bases, with 7 bases between them. The CDR3 extends over 11 amino acids. The CDR3 nucleotides read TGTGCCAGCACCGGAATCTATGGCTACACCTTC. It yields the protein CASTGIYGYTF.

The genes are TRBV20-1 and TRBJ1-1, with D perhaps TRBD1 (6 bases). The CDR3 is 15 residues long. Germline CDR1 is DFQATT and CDR2 is SNEGSKA (reference sequence). V lost 3 bases, J lost 1 base, and 15 bases lay in between. CDR3 amino acids: CSARPSTGTNTEAFF. The CDR3 coding sequence is TGCAGTGCTAGGCCAAGTACAGGGACGAACACTGAAGCTTTCTTT.

The chain recombines TRBV5-1 with TRBJ2-2, with D possibly being TRBD1 (6 bases). V dropped 4 bases and J dropped 1 base, with 11 bases sitting between them. The CDR3 sequence is 15 residues long. Per germline, CDR1 SGHRS and CDR2 YFSETQ. CDR3 nucleotide sequence: TGCGCCAGCAGCCAAGTGACAGGGAACACCGGGGAGCTGTTTTTT. Translating gives CASSQVTGNTGELFF. Complete variable domain (other parts from reference TRBV5-1 and TRBJ2-2): KAGVTQTPRYLIKTRGQQVTLSCSPISGHRSVSWYQQTPGQGLQFLFEYFSETQRNKGNFPGRFSGRQFSNSRSEMNVSTLELGDSALYLCASSQVTGNTGELFFGEGSRLTVL.

This clonotype was detected only a few times. The chain couples TRBV19 to TRBJ1-2; TRBD1 matches 7 bases. V gave up 5 bases and J gave up 5 bases; unmatched junction bases: 8. The CDR3 consists of 14 residues. Germline CDR1 is LNHDA and CDR2 is SQIVND (reference sequence). CDR3 bases: TGTGCCAGTAGTGCCTCCGGGACAGTATATGGCTACACCTTC. This encodes CASSASGTVYGYTF. Full variable domain (missing parts from reference TRBV19 and TRBJ1-2): DGGITQSPKYLFRKEGQNVTLSCEQNLNHDAMYWYRQDPGQGLRLIYYSQIVNDFQKGDIAEGYSVSREKKESFPLTVTSAQKNPTAFYLCASSASGTVYGYTFGSGTRLTVV.

This clonotype has a handful of counts. V usage is TRBV7-2 and J usage is TRBJ1-5; 7 nucleotides line up with TRBD1. Germline V lookup: CDR1 SGHTA, CDR2 FQGNSA. The CDR3 has 15 amino acids. V gave up 3 bases and J gave up 4 bases; unmatched junction bases: 6. This CDR3 is CASSLQGGLNQPQHF. In DNA form, the CDR3 reads TGTGCCAGCAGCTTGCAGGGGGGGCTTAATCAGCCCCAGCATTTT.

The chain recombines TRBV5-1 with TRBJ2-1, with 7 nucleotides matching TRBD2. CDR3 length: 15 amino acids. Germline assignment: CDR1 SGHRS and CDR2 YFSETQ. The junction had 6 bases not matched to a gene; V was cut back by 4 bases and J by 2 bases. For the CDR3, the DNA is TGCGCCAGCAGCGTAGCGGGTCAAGCCTACAATGAGCAGTTCTTC. Its protein product is CASSVAGQAYNEQFF.

This clonotype showed up just a few times. This chain links TRBV7-9 with TRBJ2-1; the match to TRBD2 covers 10 bases. Germline V gene data show CDR1 as SEHNR and CDR2 as FQNEAQ (reference sequence). Germline trimming cut 6 bases from V and 4 bases from J; bases unmatched to any gene: 9. The CDR3 contains 16 residues. As DNA, the CDR3 is TGTGCCAGCAGTATCGTTCTAGCGGGGGATTACAATGAGCAGTTCTTC. Amino acids: CASSIVLAGDYNEQFF.

This chain joins TRBV28 and TRBJ1-6, with 8 bases fitting TRBD1. The CDR3 has 15 residues. Germline V CDR1 and CDR2: MDHEN, SYDVKM. V shed 5 bases, J shed 7 bases, and the junction held 7 bases outside the gene matches. CDR3 amino acids: CASSPADRVNSPLHF. In nucleotides, the CDR3 is TGTGCCAGCAGTCCGGCGGACAGGGTGAATTCACCCCTCCACTTT.

The chain has TRBV7-9 and TRBJ2-6; no firm D call. CDR3 length: 13 residues. Germline lookup yields CDR1 SEHNR and CDR2 FQNEAQ (reference sequence). The ends were cut back, 1 base at V and 13 bases at J, with 11 bases in the middle. The CDR3: CASSLVGSRVLTF. The CDR3 nucleotides are TGTGCCAGCAGCTTAGTGGGGTCCAGAGTCCTGACTTTC.

This clonotype has a count of ten or more. V is TRBV5-4 and J is TRBJ1-2, with a weak D call TRBD1 (5 bases). CDR3 size: 12 residues. CDR1 and CDR2 (germline): SGHNT, YYREEE (reference sequence). The V end lost 4 bases, the J end lost 4 bases, and 8 bases lay between the germline ends. DNA for the CDR3: TGTGCCAGCAGCCGGGACTTCTATGGCTACACCTTC. It codes for CASSRDFYGYTF.

This clonotype appeared many times. The chain carries TRBV6-1 and TRBJ1-5, with D unresolved. V shed 4 bases and J shed 3 bases, with 13 bases lying between them. Germline V gene lookup returns CDR1 MNHNS and CDR2 SASEGT. The CDR3 totals 15 residues. The CDR3 spells CASSASGLDNQPQHF. The CDR3 nucleotides read TGTGCCAGCAGTGCTTCGGGGTTAGACAATCAGCCCCAGCATTTT.

To note about this clonotype: Since a much larger clone is just one base distant, this may be a read error. V and J are TRBV6-8 and TRBJ2-5; D possibly corresponds to TRBD2 (5 bases). Germline values: CDR1 MNHGY, CDR2 SAAAGT. The CDR3 covers 16 residues. V was cut by 7 bases and J by 5 bases, with 23 bases left in between. CDR3 in DNA: TGTGCCAGCATTGCGCGGACTTGGGTGCCGGGGGAGACCCAGTACTTC. Protein: CASIARTWVPGETQYF.

In its sample, this clonotype was seen a few times. J is TRBJ1-5 and V is TRBV28; 9 nucleotides match TRBD1. Trimming removed 7 bases from V and 1 base from J; junction bases left unmatched: 17. Looked up from germline, CDR1 is MDHEN and CDR2 is SYDVKM. There are 19 residues in the CDR3. In DNA, the CDR3 is TGTGCCAGCAACTTTATTCTCCGAGACAGGGGGGGGAGCAATCAGCCCCAGCATTTT. Encoded protein: CASNFILRDRGGSNQPQHF.

This clonotype was seen a handful of times. The CDR3 sequence: CASSLGASETQYF. CDR3 DNA: TGTGCCAGCAGTTTAGGGGCCTCCGAGACCCAGTACTTC. The chain employs TRBV28 and TRBJ2-5; tentative D call: TRBD1 (5 bases). Trimming took 2 bases from V and 5 from J, leaving 9 bases between them. The CDR3 loop spans 13 amino acids. The germline V gene has CDR1 MDHEN and CDR2 SYDVKM.

V usage is TRBV20-1 and J usage is TRBJ2-1, with 7 bases identical to TRBD1. V was clipped by 0 bases and J by 3 bases; unmatched bases: 5. Germline V lookup: CDR1 DFQATT, CDR2 SNEGSKA (reference sequence). The CDR3 is 15 residues long. CDR3 DNA sequence: TGCAGTGCTAGAGATAAGGGGACAGACTACAATGAGCAGTTCTTC. It specifies CSARDKGTDYNEQFF.

Regarding this clonotype: This may arise from a read error, as a much more abundant clone is one base away. The V and J genes are TRBV7-2 and TRBJ2-1; possible D gene TRBD1, 5 bases. Germline CDR1 and CDR2: SGHTA and FQGNSA. The germline V and J ends were trimmed by 5 bases and 7 bases, with 12 bases remaining between them. This CDR3 is built from 13 residues. In nucleotides, the CDR3 is TGTGCCAGCAGCACCCAGGGCTTGAATGAGCAGTTCTTC. It encodes CASSTQGLNEQFF.

This clonotype was seen ten or more times. The gene calls are TRBV6-1 and TRBJ2-7, with 8 positions matching TRBD2. Per the germline V gene, CDR1 is MNHNS and CDR2 is SASEGT. V gave up 5 bases and J gave up 3 bases; unmatched junction bases: 0. The CDR3 contains 12 residues. The CDR3 here is CASSSGSYEQYF. CDR3 sequence (DNA): TGTGCCAGCAGTAGCGGGAGCTACGAGCAGTACTTC.

This clonotype was counted between two and nine times. The chain combines TRBV20-1 with TRBJ1-1, with no clear D. Germline CDR1 and CDR2: DFQATT and SNEGSKA (reference sequence). The CDR3 has 10 residues. V shed 6 bases and J shed 10 bases, with 12 bases lying between them. The CDR3, as DNA: TGCAGTGCCGGGAGGCTTGTAGCTTTCTTT. Amino acids: CSAGRLVAFF.